The clone carrying this TCR beta chain was counted a few times. Russia was home to the donors, healthy Caucasian individuals aged about 6 to 90. This sample was included in a study of blood T cells in healthy people across ages. With a J-beta primer mix and a sample-barcoded 5' primer, a second PCR ran roughly 6 to 11 cycles. Each cDNA molecule received a tag from a template-switch adaptor that had 12 random nucleotides. TCRdb used MiXCR to reprocess the 5' RACE reads, holding one entry per CDR3 protein. The table has around 790,000 distinct CDR3 sequences, around two fifths seen once. Germline V gene data show CDR1 as SGHTA and CDR2 as FQGTGA. V was clipped by 1 base and J by 2 bases, with 11 bases between them. The CDR3 covers 15 residues.

The chain uses TRBV7-3 and TRBJ2-5; the D is unclear. Input material: blood. The clonotype originates from a man in his fifties or sixties in good health. CDR3 sequence: CASSLMVGPQETQYF. The CDR3 bases are TGTGCCAGCAGCTTAATGGTAGGGCCACAAGAGACCCAGTACTTC.